The source of this T cell receptor (beta chain) is a study of blood T cell repertoires in COVID-19. Measured with immunoSEQ multiplex PCR; TCRdb has only the in-frame clones, and not every one. The sample lists a few hundred thousand clones; about nine tenths were seen once. The germline gives CDR1 KGHDR, CDR2 SFDVKD. V lost 0 bases and J 5 bases, leaving 9 bases between the germline ends. The CDR3 has 14 residues. This clonotype was obtained from a woman aged 25 to 39 with COVID-19, enrolled during active disease. The rearrangement links TRBV24-1 to TRBJ1-2; D gene ambiguous. The source material was peripheral blood. The CDR3 protein is CATSDLRGEYGYTF. CDR3 DNA: TGTGCCACCAGTGATTTGCGCGGGGAGTATGGCTACACCTTC.